Below are 6 T cell receptor beta chains sequenced from a single sample in a study of blood T cell repertoires in COVID-19. This table comes from immunoSEQ multiplex PCR, and its TCRdb copy is limited to in-frame clones, with some not included. The table lists around 260,000 clones, approximately 92% of them singletons, with around 1.1% in the top ten. Specimen: PBMCs or T cells enriched from blood (not recorded which). The receptors come from a young woman who had recovered from COVID-19.

CDR3 DNA sequence: TGCGCCAGCAGCTCCGGACTAGCGGAGGCCTACGAGCAGTACTTC. Translation gives CASSSGLAEAYEQYF. The chain carries TRBV5-1 and TRBJ2-7; 10 positions agree with TRBD2. V lost 3 bases to trimming and J lost 2 bases; unmatched junction nucleotides: 5. This CDR3 comprises 15 residues. CDR1 SGHRS and CDR2 YFSETQ come from the germline V gene.

The chain couples TRBV29-1 to TRBJ2-6; D gene unclear. There are 14 residues in the CDR3. From germline, CDR1 is SQVTM and CDR2 ANQGSEA. Trimming took off 4 bases at V and 0 bases at J, with 7 bases between the two ends. CDR3 nucleotides: TGCAGCGTTGGCGGTCCCTCTGGGGCCAACGTCCTGACTTTC. Amino acids: CSVGGPSGANVLTF. The complete variable domain, with remaining parts taken from reference TRBV29-1 and TRBJ2-6, reads SAVISQKPSRDICQRGTSLTIQCQVDSQVTMMFWYRQQPGQSLTLIATANQGSEATYESGFVIDKFPISRPNLTFSTLTVSNMSPEDSSIYLCSVGGPSGANVLTFGAGSRLTVL.

V usage is TRBV5-1 and J usage is TRBJ1-4, with no clear D. The CDR3 covers 16 residues. The V gene's germline CDR1 is SGHRS and CDR2 YFSETQ. The germline V and J ends were trimmed by 1 base and 0 bases, with 10 bases remaining between them. The CDR3 sequence: CASSLWFGATNEKLFF. CDR3 DNA sequence: TGCGCCAGCAGCTTGTGGTTCGGTGCAACTAATGAAAAACTGTTTTTT.

In DNA form, the CDR3 reads TGTGCCAGTAGTATAAATTCTGGACAGGGGATCAGCAATCAGCCCCAGCATTTT. This translates into CASSINSGQGISNQPQHF. The V call is TRBV19, the J call TRBJ1-5, with 9 bases lining up with TRBD1. The germline V gene encodes CDR1 LNHDA and CDR2 SQIVND (reference sequence). V dropped 2 bases and J dropped 1; count of bases not matched to a gene: 9. The CDR3 is made up of 18 amino acids.

J is TRBJ1-5 and V is TRBV19, with 10 bases lining up with TRBD1. Unmatched junction bases numbered 3, after V lost 6 bases and J lost 1 base. Germline values: CDR1 LNHDA, CDR2 SQIVND (reference sequence). The length of the CDR3 is 15 residues. This chain's CDR3 is CASRADRGSNQPQHF. In DNA form, the CDR3 reads TGTGCCAGTAGGGCGGACAGGGGGAGCAATCAGCCCCAGCATTTT.

The J gene is TRBJ1-1, the V gene TRBV15; D possibly corresponds to TRBD1 (6 bases). Germline V gene sequence: CDR1 LNHNV, CDR2 YYDKDF (reference sequence). V lost 5 bases and J 4 bases, leaving 11 bases between the germline ends. This CDR3 has 13 residues. The DNA of the CDR3 is TGTGCCACCAGCTTGGACAGTTTCACTGAAGCTTTCTTT. This gives the protein CATSLDSFTEAFF.